Shown below are 21 T cell receptor beta chains from a single sample sequenced in a study of T cells in women clearing cervical HPV infection. The data were produced by immunoSEQ multiplex PCR, yet TCRdb's version contains in-frame clones alone and is incomplete. The sample table includes 40,000 to 60,000 clones. Sequenced material: blood buffy coat. The receptors shown here come from a woman aged 18 to 75 with a cervical HPV16 infection that either progressed to CIN3+ or cleared (not recorded which).

Worth noting for this clone: From the germline J gene comes the end of the CDR3, since the read stops 3 residues before it. The rearrangement links TRBV19 to TRBJ2-2, with 11 bases fitting TRBD2. Germline trimming cut 6 bases from V and 1 base from J; bases unmatched to any gene: 4. Germline values: CDR1 LNHDA, CDR2 SQIVND (reference sequence). CDR3 size: 16 residues. The CDR3 loop reads CASRLAGGRNTGELFF. The DNA read from the CDR3 is TGTGCCAGTAGGCTAGCGGGGGGTAGGAACACCGGGGAG.

As concerns this clone: The sequenced fragment ends 3 residues before the CDR3 boundary, so the rest is inferred from the germline J gene. The chain employs TRBV4-1 and TRBJ2-3, with 8 bases aligning to TRBD2. Unmatched junction bases numbered 7, after V lost 1 base and J lost 4 bases. Germline V CDR1 and CDR2: MGHRA, YSYEKL. The CDR3 sequence is 16 residues long. Partial CDR3 DNA: TGCGCCAGCAGCCAAGGTAGCGGGGTTGGCGCAGATACG. This sequence encodes CASSQGSGVGADT. The entire CDR3 protein reads CASSQGSGVGADTQYF.

Remarks on this clone: From the germline J gene comes the end of the CDR3, since the read stops 3 residues before it. The gene calls are TRBV24-1 and TRBJ2-3, with D hard to call. Germline V gives CDR1 KGHDR, CDR2 SFDVKD. This CDR3 has 15 residues. Trimming cost V 1 base and J 0 bases, with 7 bases left between them. The CDR3 reads CATSDFKGSTDTQYF. The sequenced CDR3 bases are TGTGCCACCAGTGATTTCAAGGGCAGCACAGATACG.

About this clone itself: The CDR3 end lies 3 residues beyond the end of the read and is filled in from the germline J gene. This chain connects TRBV5-1 to TRBJ1-1, with D possibly matching TRBD1 (5 bases). The CDR3 runs to 14 residues. Looked up from germline, CDR1 is SGHRS and CDR2 is YFSETQ. Trimming shortened V by 2 bases and J by 5 bases, and 13 bases separated the two germline ends. CDR3 amino acids: CASSFGGAETEAFF. The covered CDR3 bases are TGCGCCAGCAGCTTCGGAGGGGCAGAGACTGAA.

Comment on this clone: The observed sequence ends 3 residues before the CDR3 terminus, with the missing tail filled in from the germline J gene. V usage is TRBV13 and J usage is TRBJ1-4; D is unclear. Germline V gene lookup returns CDR1 PRHDT and CDR2 FYEKMQ (reference sequence). This CDR3 is 12 amino acids long. The CDR3: CASSLGGSPLFF. The sequenced CDR3 bases are TGTGCCAGCAGCTTAGGCGGGTCACCA.

Worth noting for this clone: The read ends 3 residues shy of where the CDR3 ends; the end is completed using the germline J gene. The J gene is TRBJ1-2, the V gene TRBV19, with a weak D call TRBD1 (5 bases). Germline CDR1 is LNHDA and CDR2 is SQIVND (reference sequence). The CDR3 loop spans 14 amino acids. The sequenced part of the CDR3 DNA is TGTGCCAGTAGGGCAGGGATCTCGCCCTACGAC. This translates into CASRAGISPYD. The full CDR3 reads CASRAGISPYDYTF.

Details on this clone: The read terminates 3 residues ahead of where the CDR3 ends, so the germline J gene completes it. This chain links TRBV2 with TRBJ2-3, with TRBD2 matching 12 bases. Looked up from germline, CDR1 is SNHLY and CDR2 is FYNNEI. This CDR3 has 15 residues. The chain's CDR3 is CASRGPSGGEETQYF. CDR3 DNA (partial): TGTGCCAGCAGGGGACCTAGCGGGGGGGAAGAGACG.

A word on this clone: From the germline J gene comes the end of the CDR3, since the read stops 3 residues before it. The gene calls are TRBV18 and TRBJ1-4; 11 bases are shared with TRBD1. The CDR3 runs 15 residues. J gave up 7 bases and V 3 bases, and 4 bases lay outside the gene matches. CDR1 KGHSH and CDR2 LQKENI come from the germline V gene. The sequenced CDR3 bases are TGTGCCAGCTCACCGGACAGGGGGCGGTTTGAAAAA. Translating gives CASSPDRGRFEK. The complete CDR3 sequence is CASSPDRGRFEKLFF.

Comments on this clone: The read halts 3 residues ahead of the CDR3 end, with the missing end drawn from the germline J gene. This chain links TRBV6-1 with TRBJ2-7; 10 bases are shared with TRBD2. The germline gives CDR1 MNHNS, CDR2 SASEGT. This CDR3 is built from 15 residues. J lost 4 bases, V lost 2 bases, and 5 bases had no gene match. CDR3 DNA (partial): TGTGCCAGCAGTGAACTAGCGGGGGCCGGGTACGAG. Translating it yields CASSELAGAGYE. In full, the CDR3 reads CASSELAGAGYEQYF.

A note on this clone: Read sequence stops 3 residues before the CDR3 end, and the germline J gene provides the missing end. The chain combines TRBV19 with TRBJ1-6; maybe TRBD1 (5 bases). The CDR3 length is 15 residues. Per the germline V gene, CDR1 is LNHDA and CDR2 is SQIVND (reference sequence). Trimming removed 8 bases at V and 9 bases at J, with 20 bases between. The sequenced part of the CDR3 DNA is TGTGCCAGTTCGAGCGAGGACAATCCGACTTCACCC. This encodes CASSSEDNPTSP. The whole CDR3 sequence reads CASSSEDNPTSPLHF.

Points on this clone: The read ends 3 residues before the CDR3 terminus; that terminus is restored from the germline J gene. The chain is built from TRBV10-3 and TRBJ2-5, with 9 nucleotides matching TRBD2. The trim removed 0 bases at V and 1 base at J, leaving 6 bases unmatched. CDR3 length equals 17 residues. Germline V lookup: CDR1 ENHRY, CDR2 SYGVKD. Partial CDR3 DNA: TGTGCCATCAGTGAGTCAGTGGGCGGGGGGGCCCAAGAGACC. It translates to CAISESVGGGAQET. The whole CDR3 is CAISESVGGGAQETQYF.

About this clone: The sequence runs out 3 residues before the end of the CDR3; the remainder is reconstructed from the germline J gene. The chain links TRBV20-1 to TRBJ2-2, with TRBD1 identical over 9 bases. V lost 3 bases, J lost 5 bases, and 4 bases stayed unmatched. The CDR3 extends over 14 amino acids. Germline CDR1 DFQATT, CDR2 SNEGSKA (reference sequence). The covered CDR3 bases are TGCAGTGCTAGGGGACAGGGACGGACCGGGGAG. Translated: CSARGQGRTGE. The CDR3, in full, reads CSARGQGRTGELFF.

Turning to this clone: The CDR3 goes on 3 residues after the read ends, and that part is filled in from the germline J gene. The chain couples TRBV4-1 to TRBJ2-3; 9 nucleotides align to TRBD2. Germline V gives CDR1 MGHRA, CDR2 YSYEKL. This CDR3 comprises 14 residues. V shed 1 base and J 6 bases; nucleotides not matched to a gene: 2. The covered CDR3 bases are TGCGCCAGCAGCCAAGGCGGACTAGCGGATACG. This translates into CASSQGGLADT. The CDR3 in its entirety is CASSQGGLADTQYF.

CDR3 bases read: TGTGCCAGCAGCGTAGGGCAGGCGGGGGCCACCTACAATGAG. Encoded protein: CASSVGQAGATYNE. From start to end, the CDR3 is CASSVGQAGATYNEQFF. The rearrangement uses TRBV9 and TRBJ2-1; D might be TRBD2 (7 bases). Sequencing ends 3 residues short of the CDR3 end; the germline J gene provides the rest. Germline-derived CDR1 and CDR2 are SGDLS and YYNGEE. Deletions cut 0 bases from V and 2 bases from J, with 15 bases between. The CDR3 is 17 residues long.

With regard to this clone: The read ends 3 residues shy of where the CDR3 ends; the end is completed using the germline J gene. The V and J genes are TRBV28 and TRBJ2-7; 10 bases fit TRBD2. The CDR3 covers 13 residues. The germline CDR1 and CDR2 sequences are MDHEN and SYDVKM. The V gene end was trimmed by 8 bases and the J gene end by 0 bases; junction bases not matched to a gene: 1. The DNA read from the CDR3 is TGTGCCAGCGCTAGCGGGGGCTCCTACGAG. The encoded protein is CASASGGSYE. The entire CDR3 sequence reads CASASGGSYEQYF.

On this clone itself: The CDR3 end lies 3 residues beyond the end of the read and is filled in from the germline J gene. The chain joins TRBV6-4 to TRBJ2-2, with 7 bases identical to TRBD1. The CDR3 contains 14 residues. Germline V gene lookup returns CDR1 MRHNA and CDR2 SNTAGT. The J segment lost 3 bases and the V segment lost 6 bases, leaving 4 bases of the junction unmatched. The DNA read from the CDR3 is TGTGCCAGCAGCCCCACAGGGGACACCGGGGAG. This translates into CASSPTGDTGE. The whole CDR3 sequence is CASSPTGDTGELFF.

For this clone: The CDR3 end lies 3 residues beyond the end of the read and is filled in from the germline J gene. The V and J genes are TRBV7-3 and TRBJ2-5; D remains ambiguous. Germline CDR1 SGHTA, CDR2 FQGTGA. The CDR3 spans 14 residues. Between the trimmed V and J ends, which lost 5 bases and 7 bases, there was a span of 17 bases. The CDR3 protein is CASSPLTLPGTQYF. The covered CDR3 bases are TGTGCCAGCAGCCCCCTAACATTACCGGGGACC.

As to this clone: The CDR3 end lies 3 residues beyond the end of the read and is filled in from the germline J gene. The chain joins TRBV10-1 to TRBJ1-2, with D possibly matching TRBD1 (6 bases). Germline V gives CDR1 WNHNN, CDR2 SYGVQD (reference sequence). This CDR3 comprises 15 residues. The CDR3 region is CASSVPRRGPYDYTF. Incomplete CDR3 DNA: TGCGCCAGCAGTGTTCCACGGCGGGGGCCCTACGAC.

A note on this clone: A junction boundary mismatches the germline segment, possibly from a read error. The missing CDR3 end, 3 residues past where the read stops, is filled in from the germline J gene. The chain uses TRBV7-9 and TRBJ1-3; TRBD1 aligns across 7 bases. The CDR3 extends over 13 amino acids. CDR1 is SEHNR, CDR2 FQNEAQ, per germline (reference sequence). The CDR3 loop reads CSSSRRDSVLIYF. CDR3 bases read: TGTTCCAGCAGTCGCCGGGACAGCGTGCTC.

A word on this clone: The read finishes 3 residues shy of the CDR3 end, and the germline J gene is used to complete it. This sequence joins TRBV19 and TRBJ2-3, with 7 bases identical to TRBD1. This CDR3 is 14 amino acids long. The germline V gene encodes CDR1 LNHDA and CDR2 SQIVND (reference sequence). Partial CDR3 DNA: TGTGCCAGTAGTCAGGGGGTAGGCAATCAGCCG. Encoded protein: CASSQGVGNQP. The complete CDR3 sequence is CASSQGVGNQPQYF.

The DNA read from the CDR3 is TGTGCCAGCAGCTTCCGAGGGGCCTTCACCGGGGAG. Translating gives CASSFRGAFTGE. The full CDR3 is CASSFRGAFTGELFF. The chain employs TRBV7-2 and TRBJ2-2; D may correspond to TRBD1 or TRBD2 (5 bases each). The CDR3 is cut off 3 residues early in the read; its end comes from the germline J gene. Germline loops: CDR1 SGHTA, CDR2 FQGNSA. V dropped 3 bases and J dropped 4 bases, with 12 bases sitting between them. CDR3 length: 15 residues.